These 6 T cell receptor beta chains originate from one sample sequenced in a study of blood T cell repertoires in COVID-19. The assay was immunoSEQ multiplex PCR, and TCRdb's table has in-frame clones only and misses some. The profile shows about 480,000 clones, 89% of them singletons. Material: peripheral blood. These receptors all come from a man between 18 and 29 years old with COVID-19, enrolled during active disease.

This chain uses TRBV29-1 with TRBJ2-7; perhaps TRBD2 as D (5 bases). The CDR3 loop spans 12 amino acids. Trimming took 4 bases from V and 9 from J, leaving 16 bases between them. Germline CDR1 and CDR2: SQVTM and ANQGSEA. This chain's CDR3 is CSVAGLFRVQYF. In DNA, the CDR3 is TGCAGCGTTGCTGGACTCTTTAGAGTGCAGTACTTC.

CDR3: CSVSNSGNTIYF. The CDR3 coding sequence is TGCAGCGTTTCTAACTCTGGAAACACCATATATTTT. The V and J genes are TRBV29-1 and TRBJ1-3; no definite D call. Germline values: CDR1 SQVTM, CDR2 ANQGSEA. The CDR3 consists of 12 residues. V lost 5 bases to trimming and J lost 0 bases, with 5 bases between them.

This clone came up a few times. The junction departs from germline at one end; a sequencing error may be responsible. The V and J genes are TRBV19 and TRBJ1-2; possibly TRBD1 for D (5 bases). Germline V gene lookup returns CDR1 LNHDA and CDR2 SQIVND (reference sequence). CDR3 size: 15 residues. The CDR3 here is CASSTGTSPITGRAF. In DNA, the CDR3 is TGTGCCAGTAGCACCGGGACTTCCCCCATCACGGGGAGGGCCTTC.

This clone was observed once. The J gene is TRBJ2-1, the V gene TRBV27; D not resolved. The germline gives CDR1 MNHEY, CDR2 SMNVEV (reference sequence). V was trimmed by 5 bases and J by 3 bases, leaving 11 bases between them. CDR3 length equals 14 residues. The CDR3 loop is CASSPLTRYNEQFF. DNA of the CDR3: TGTGCCAGCAGTCCCCTGACTCGCTACAATGAGCAGTTCTTC.

The rearrangement uses TRBV7-9 and TRBJ2-1, with TRBD2 matching over 9 bases. The junction had 7 bases not matched to a gene; V was cut back by 11 bases and J by 5 bases. Germline V gene lookup returns CDR1 SEHNR and CDR2 FQNEAQ (reference sequence). The CDR3 loop spans 13 amino acids. This CDR3 is CAARAGGHNEQFF. The CDR3 bases are TGTGCCGCTAGAGCGGGAGGTCACAATGAGCAGTTCTTC. Full variable domain (remainder filled in from reference TRBV7-9 and TRBJ2-1): DTGVSQNPRHKITKRGQNVTFRCDPISEHNRLYWYRQTLGQGPEFLTYFQNEAQLEKSRLLSDRFSAERPKGSFSTLEIQRTEQGDSAMYLCAARAGGHNEQFFGPGTRLTVL.

The chain links TRBV6-5 to TRBJ1-2, with no clear D. The CDR3 runs to 16 residues. Looked up from germline, CDR1 is MNHEY and CDR2 is SVGAGI. V lost 0 bases and J lost 3, with 14 bases in between. CDR3: CASSYSIPGSDYGYTF. For the CDR3, the DNA is TGTGCCAGCAGTTACTCGATTCCCGGTTCTGACTATGGCTACACCTTC.